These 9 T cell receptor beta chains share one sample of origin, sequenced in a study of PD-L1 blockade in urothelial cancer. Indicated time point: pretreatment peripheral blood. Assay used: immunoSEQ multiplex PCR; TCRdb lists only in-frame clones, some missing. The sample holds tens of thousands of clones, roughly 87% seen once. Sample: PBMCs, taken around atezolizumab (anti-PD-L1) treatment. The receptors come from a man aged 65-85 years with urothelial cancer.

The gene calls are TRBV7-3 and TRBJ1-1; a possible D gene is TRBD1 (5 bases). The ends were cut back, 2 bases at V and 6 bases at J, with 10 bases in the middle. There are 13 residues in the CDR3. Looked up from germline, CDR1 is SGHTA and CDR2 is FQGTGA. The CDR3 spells CASSLQGLAEAFF. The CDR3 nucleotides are TGTGCCAGCAGCTTACAGGGATTGGCTGAAGCTTTCTTT.

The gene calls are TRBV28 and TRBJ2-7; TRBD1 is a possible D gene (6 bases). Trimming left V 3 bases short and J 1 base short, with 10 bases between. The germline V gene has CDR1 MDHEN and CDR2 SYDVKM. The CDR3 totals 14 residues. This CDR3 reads CASSFGTGSYEQYF. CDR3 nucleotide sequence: TGTGCCAGCAGTTTTGGAACAGGGTCCTACGAGCAGTACTTC.

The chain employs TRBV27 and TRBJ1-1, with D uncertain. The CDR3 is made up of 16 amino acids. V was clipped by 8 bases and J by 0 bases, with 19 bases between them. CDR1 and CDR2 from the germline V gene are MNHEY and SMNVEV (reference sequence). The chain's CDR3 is CASSSWQAPMNTEAFF. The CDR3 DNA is TGTGCCAGCTCCTCGTGGCAGGCCCCCATGAACACTGAAGCTTTCTTT.

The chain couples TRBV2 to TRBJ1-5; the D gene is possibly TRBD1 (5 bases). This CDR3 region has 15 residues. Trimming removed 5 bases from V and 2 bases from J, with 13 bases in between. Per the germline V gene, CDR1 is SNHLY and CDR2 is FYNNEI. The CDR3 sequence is CASSPGGFGNQPQHF. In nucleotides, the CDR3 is TGTGCCAGCAGTCCTGGGGGGTTCGGCAATCAGCCCCAGCATTTT.

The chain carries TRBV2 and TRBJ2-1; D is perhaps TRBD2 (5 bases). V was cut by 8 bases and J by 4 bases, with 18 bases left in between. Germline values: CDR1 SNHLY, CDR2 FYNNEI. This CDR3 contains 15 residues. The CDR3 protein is CASRGRASGYNEQFF. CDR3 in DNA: TGTGCCAGCCGAGGTAGGGCTTCGGGGTACAATGAGCAGTTCTTC.

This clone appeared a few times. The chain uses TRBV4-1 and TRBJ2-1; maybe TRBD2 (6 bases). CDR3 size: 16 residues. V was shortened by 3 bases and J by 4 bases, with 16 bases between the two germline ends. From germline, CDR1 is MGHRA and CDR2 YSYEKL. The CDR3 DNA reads TGCGCCAGCAGCCAGCGGGCTAGCGCCCCATACAATGAGCAGTTCTTC. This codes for CASSQRASAPYNEQFF.

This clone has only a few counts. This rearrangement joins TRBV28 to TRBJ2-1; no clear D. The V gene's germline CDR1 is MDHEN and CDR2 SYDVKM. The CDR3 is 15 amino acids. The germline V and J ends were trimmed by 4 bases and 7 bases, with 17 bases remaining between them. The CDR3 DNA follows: TGTGCCAGCAGTTACCTAAACGCTCGGTGGAATGAGCAGTTCTTC. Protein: CASSYLNARWNEQFF.

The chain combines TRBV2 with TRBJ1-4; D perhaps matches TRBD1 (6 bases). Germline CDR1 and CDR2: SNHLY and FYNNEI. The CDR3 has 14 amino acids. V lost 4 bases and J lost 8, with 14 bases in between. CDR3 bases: TGTGCCAGCAGTGGCCTGGGACAAATAGAAAAACTGTTTTTT. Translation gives CASSGLGQIEKLFF.

DNA for the CDR3: TGTGCCAGCAGCAAAGTGGGCCCTAATGAGCAGTACTTC. Its protein product is CASSKVGPNEQYF. The V and J genes are TRBV21-1 and TRBJ2-7; the table's D call, TRBD1, has no DNA check behind it. TRBV21-1 is classified as a pseudogene. The CDR3 length is 13 residues.